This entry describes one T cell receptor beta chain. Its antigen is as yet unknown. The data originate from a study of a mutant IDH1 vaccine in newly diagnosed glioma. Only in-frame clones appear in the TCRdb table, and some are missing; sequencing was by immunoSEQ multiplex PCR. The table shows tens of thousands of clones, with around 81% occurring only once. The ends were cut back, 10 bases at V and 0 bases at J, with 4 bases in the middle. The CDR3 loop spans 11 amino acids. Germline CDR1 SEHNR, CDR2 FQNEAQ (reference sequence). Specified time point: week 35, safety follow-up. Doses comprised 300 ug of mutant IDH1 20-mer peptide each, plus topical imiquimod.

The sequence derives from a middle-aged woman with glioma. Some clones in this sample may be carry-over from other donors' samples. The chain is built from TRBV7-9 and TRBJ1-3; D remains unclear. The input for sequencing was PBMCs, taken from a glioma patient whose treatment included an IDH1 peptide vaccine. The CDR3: CATHSGNTIYF. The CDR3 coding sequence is TGTGCCACTCACTCTGGAAACACCATATATTTT. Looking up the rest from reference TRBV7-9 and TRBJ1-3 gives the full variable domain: DTGVSQNPRHKITKRGQNVTFRCDPISEHNRLYWYRQTLGQGPEFLTYFQNEAQLEKSRLLSDRFSAERPKGSFSTLEIQRTEQGDSAMYLCATHSGNTIYFGEGSWLTVV.